The 5 T cell receptor beta chains given below trace back to one sample, sequenced in a study of blood T cell repertoires in COVID-19. The table came from immunoSEQ multiplex PCR; TCRdb's copy has only in-frame clones and leaves some out. The sample comprises 170,000 or so clones, roughly four fifths of which are singletons, and less than 10% rests with the top ten. Material: peripheral blood. These TCRs come from a woman in her seventies with COVID-19, enrolled during active disease.

This chain connects TRBV5-5 to TRBJ2-7; D perhaps matches TRBD1 (6 bases). This CDR3 is built from 18 residues. Germline V gene data show CDR1 as SGHKS and CDR2 as YYEKEE (reference sequence). Trimming took off 4 bases at V and 0 bases at J, with 23 bases between the two ends. CDR3 in amino acids: CASSQLFKDSVSSYEQYF. As DNA, the CDR3 is TGTGCCAGCAGCCAACTCTTTAAGGACAGCGTGAGCTCCTACGAGCAGTACTTC.

CDR3 nucleotides: TGCGCCAGCAGCCAAGGAGGAGCAGGGAATAACTATGGCTACACCTTC. Protein product: CASSQGGAGNNYGYTF. The chain is built from TRBV4-3 and TRBJ1-2; a weak D match, TRBD1 (5 bases). V was trimmed by 1 base and J by 1 base, leaving 13 bases between them. The CDR3 extends over 16 amino acids. CDR1 LGHNA and CDR2 YSLEER come from the germline V gene.

The chain links TRBV6-4 to TRBJ1-1; TRBD1 aligns across 8 bases. This CDR3 has 17 amino acids. The trim removed 4 bases at V and 7 bases at J, leaving 17 bases unmatched. CDR1 MRHNA and CDR2 SNTAGT come from the germline V gene. The CDR3: CASSVIPRSDREDEAFF. The CDR3 DNA is TGTGCCAGCAGTGTAATTCCTCGATCGGACAGGGAGGATGAAGCTTTCTTT.

The V and J genes are TRBV19 and TRBJ2-7; 7 bases match TRBD1. Germline CDR1 LNHDA, CDR2 SQIVND (reference sequence). This CDR3 region has 15 residues. J gave up 6 bases and V 2 bases, and 10 bases lay outside the gene matches. CDR3 bases: TGTGCCAGTAGTATACGAGAGGGGACAGATTCCGAGCAGTACTTC. Translating it yields CASSIREGTDSEQYF.

The rearrangement uses TRBV29-1 and TRBJ2-3, with 9 bases lining up with TRBD2. Germline-derived CDR1 and CDR2 are SQVTM and ANQGSEA. The CDR3 sequence is 15 residues long. V dropped 3 bases and J dropped 2; count of bases not matched to a gene: 6. CDR3 sequence reads: CSVEGASGITDTQYF. The CDR3 region has the DNA TGCAGCGTTGAGGGCGCTAGCGGGATCACAGATACGCAGTATTTT.